Listed here are 17 T cell receptor beta chains from one sample, sequenced in a study of OX40 agonist ivuxolimab in advanced cancers. Method: immunoSEQ multiplex PCR; TCRdb's copy keeps in-frame clones and lacks some. The sample holds about 30,000 clones; about 81% are singletons and the top ten take roughly 28%. This material consisted of CD4+ or CD8+ T cells sorted from blood, taken in a trial of the OX40 agonist ivuxolimab. The receptors come from an adult with an advanced solid tumor such as melanoma, head and neck, liver or kidney cancer.

This chain connects TRBV7-6 to TRBJ1-4; 12 nucleotides align to TRBD1. The CDR3 length is 15 residues. Germline V CDR1 and CDR2: SGHVS, FNYEAQ. Unmatched junction bases numbered 5, after V lost 5 bases and J lost 7 bases. The CDR3 loop reads CASSRWDRGREKLFF. The CDR3 coding sequence is TGTGCCAGCAGCCGGTGGGACAGGGGGCGTGAAAAACTGTTTTTT.

This clone was observed once. The chain is built from TRBV19 and TRBJ1-4, with TRBD1 matching 7 bases. The CDR3 extends over 15 amino acids. Germline CDR1 LNHDA, CDR2 SQIVND (reference sequence). Losses at the gene ends were 7 bases for V and 3 bases for J; bases not matched to a gene: 8. The CDR3 sequence is CASKKGGMANEKLFF. The CDR3 coding sequence is TGTGCCAGTAAGAAAGGGGGCATGGCTAATGAAAAACTGTTTTTT.

In this sample, this clone turned up a few times. V is TRBV10-1 and J is TRBJ2-3; 7 positions match TRBD2. This CDR3 comprises 13 residues. J gave up 6 bases and V 8 bases, and 8 bases lay outside the gene matches. The germline V gene has CDR1 WNHNN and CDR2 SYGVQD (reference sequence). For the CDR3, the DNA is TGCGCCAGCTCCCGGGGGGAGTGGGATACGCAGTATTTT. This gives the protein CASSRGEWDTQYF.

The gene calls are TRBV25-1 and TRBJ1-6; D is undetermined. Trimming shortened V by 2 bases and J by 4 bases, and 15 bases separated the two germline ends. Germline V lookup: CDR1 MGHDK, CDR2 SYGVNS. This CDR3 comprises 17 residues. The DNA of the CDR3 is TGTGCCAGCAGTGAAGGTCCGGGAAGTCTATATAATTCACCCCTCCACTTT. This sequence encodes CASSEGPGSLYNSPLHF.

The V call is TRBV2, the J call TRBJ1-4; 7 nucleotides agree with TRBD1. Losses at the gene ends were 11 bases for V and 3 bases for J; bases not matched to a gene: 3. The germline gives CDR1 SNHLY, CDR2 FYNNEI. The CDR3 totals 12 residues. The CDR3 is CAGQAPNEKLFF. DNA for the CDR3: TGTGCCGGACAGGCCCCTAATGAAAAACTGTTTTTT.

The chain combines TRBV27 with TRBJ1-1; tentatively, D is TRBD1 (6 bases). CDR1 is MNHEY and CDR2 is SMNVEV in the germline V gene (reference sequence). V dropped 0 bases and J dropped 4 bases, with 12 bases sitting between them. The length of the CDR3 is 15 residues. The CDR3 loop is CASSLSNRGATEAFF. CDR3 DNA: TGTGCCAGCAGTTTATCTAATCGGGGGGCCACTGAAGCTTTCTTT.

This clone appeared once. V usage is TRBV14 and J usage is TRBJ2-5, with D possibly being TRBD1 or TRBD2 (5 bases each). Trimming took off 4 bases at V and 4 bases at J, with 10 bases between the two ends. The CDR3 loop spans 13 amino acids. Germline assignment: CDR1 SGHDN and CDR2 FVKESK. Written as DNA, the CDR3 is TGTGCCAGCAGCCGGGGGTCGGGAGAGACCCAGTACTTC. Translation gives CASSRGSGETQYF.

The chain links TRBV9 to TRBJ2-1; 7 nucleotides align to TRBD2. Germline-derived CDR1 and CDR2 are SGDLS and YYNGEE. There are 16 residues in the CDR3. J was trimmed by 2 bases and V by 4 bases; bases with no gene match: 9. DNA for the CDR3: TGTGCCAGCAGCCCCCGACTAGCCGTAACCTACAATGAGCAGTTCTTC. Its translation is CASSPRLAVTYNEQFF.

V usage is TRBV4-3 and J usage is TRBJ1-5, with D possibly matching TRBD1 (6 bases). The germline V gene has CDR1 LGHNA and CDR2 YSLEER. The CDR3 has 15 amino acids. V was shortened by 5 bases and J by 7 bases, with 18 bases between the two germline ends. This chain's CDR3 is CASSTDRSGGQPQHF. In DNA, the CDR3 is TGCGCCAGCAGCACAGACAGGTCCGGGGGACAGCCCCAGCATTTT.

The V call is TRBV5-4, the J call TRBJ2-7; maybe TRBD2 (5 bases). CDR3 length equals 14 residues. Germline assignment: CDR1 SGHNT and CDR2 YYREEE (reference sequence). Trimming shortened V by 9 bases and J by 0 bases, and 16 bases separated the two germline ends. CDR3 loop: CAIWKEDSSYEQYF. The CDR3 DNA reads TGTGCCATTTGGAAGGAGGATAGCTCCTACGAGCAGTACTTC.

The CDR3 bases are TGTGCCAGCAGCCACTCCTACAATGAGCAGTTCTTC. It encodes CASSHSYNEQFF. The chain employs TRBV7-9 and TRBJ2-1; D ambiguous. Trimming pared 5 bases from V and 0 bases from J, leaving 2 bases between. Germline loops: CDR1 SEHNR, CDR2 FQNEAQ (reference sequence). This CDR3 is 12 amino acids long.

The V gene is TRBV4-1, the J gene TRBJ2-5; 9 bases fit TRBD1. The ends lost 4 bases at V and 7 bases at J; junction bases unmatched: 1. The CDR3 loop spans 12 amino acids. Looked up from germline, CDR1 is MGHRA and CDR2 is YSYEKL. The CDR3 protein is CASSLTGGTQYF. The CDR3, as DNA: TGCGCCAGCAGCCTGACAGGGGGGACCCAGTACTTC.

The chain employs TRBV27 and TRBJ2-1; D gene unclear. CDR1 and CDR2 from the germline V gene are MNHEY and SMNVEV (reference sequence). Trimming left V 4 bases short and J 4 bases short, with 8 bases between. The CDR3 sequence is 13 residues long. Here the CDR3 DNA reads TGTGCCAGCAGTTACGGCGGATACAATGAGCAGTTCTTC. The encoded protein is CASSYGGYNEQFF.

This sequence joins TRBV10-2 and TRBJ1-2; D is undetermined. Germline loops: CDR1 WSHSY, CDR2 SAAADI. The CDR3 length is 14 residues. The germline V and J ends were trimmed by 8 bases and 0 bases, with 13 bases remaining between them. The CDR3 sequence: CASGYSLANYGYTF. In DNA form, the CDR3 reads TGCGCCAGCGGTTATTCATTGGCTAACTATGGCTACACCTTC.

The V gene is TRBV15, the J gene TRBJ2-2; a possible D gene is TRBD2 (5 bases). Germline V gene data show CDR1 as LNHNV and CDR2 as YYDKDF (reference sequence). Trimming left V 3 bases short and J 5 bases short, with 10 bases between. The CDR3 has 14 amino acids. The CDR3 DNA follows: TGTGCCACCAGCAGGGACGGGGAGACCGGGGAGCTGTTTTTT. This gives the protein CATSRDGETGELFF.

The rearrangement uses TRBV6-1 and TRBJ1-6; possible D gene TRBD1, 5 bases. V was cut by 1 base and J by 0 bases, with 10 bases left in between. CDR3 length equals 17 residues. CDR1 and CDR2 from the germline V gene are MNHNS and SASEGT. This CDR3 reads CASSEDRSHSYNSPLHF. In DNA form, the CDR3 reads TGTGCCAGCAGTGAAGACAGGTCTCACTCCTATAATTCACCCCTCCACTTT.

A few counts support this clone. This chain uses TRBV5-4 with TRBJ1-1; no firm D call. This CDR3 region has 14 residues. The V and J ends lost 0 bases and 1 base respectively, with 7 bases between them. The germline CDR1 and CDR2 sequences are SGHNT and YYREEE (reference sequence). CDR3 amino acids: CASSLVQANTEAFF. In DNA form, the CDR3 reads TGTGCCAGCAGCTTGGTGCAAGCGAACACTGAAGCTTTCTTT.